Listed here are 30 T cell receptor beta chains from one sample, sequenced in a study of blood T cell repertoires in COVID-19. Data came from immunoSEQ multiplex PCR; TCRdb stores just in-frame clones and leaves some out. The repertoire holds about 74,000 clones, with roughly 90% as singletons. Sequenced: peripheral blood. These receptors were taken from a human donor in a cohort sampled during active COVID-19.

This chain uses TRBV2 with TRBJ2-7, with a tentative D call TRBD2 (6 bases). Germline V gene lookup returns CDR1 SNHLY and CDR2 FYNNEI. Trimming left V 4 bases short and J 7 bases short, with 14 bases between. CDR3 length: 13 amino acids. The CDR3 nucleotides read TGTGCCAGCAGTGGGGGAATGGGGAGGGAGCAGTACTTC. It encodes CASSGGMGREQYF.

The CDR3 spells CASSLSSNQPQHF. In nucleotides, the CDR3 is TGTGCCAGCAGTTTATCGAGTAATCAGCCCCAGCATTTT. The J gene is TRBJ1-5, the V gene TRBV27; D not resolved. Germline values: CDR1 MNHEY, CDR2 SMNVEV (reference sequence). The CDR3 extends over 13 amino acids. Trimming stripped 0 bases from V and 4 bases from J, with 4 bases between.

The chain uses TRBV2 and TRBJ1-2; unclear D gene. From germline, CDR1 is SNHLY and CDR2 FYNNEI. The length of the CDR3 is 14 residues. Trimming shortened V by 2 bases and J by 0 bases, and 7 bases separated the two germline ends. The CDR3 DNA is TGTGCCAGCAGTGAAAGCGGTCCTAACTATGGCTACACCTTC. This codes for CASSESGPNYGYTF.

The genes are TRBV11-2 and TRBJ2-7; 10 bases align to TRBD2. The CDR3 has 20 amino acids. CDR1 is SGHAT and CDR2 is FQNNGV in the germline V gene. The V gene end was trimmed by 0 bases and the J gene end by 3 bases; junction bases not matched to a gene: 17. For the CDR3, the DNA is TGTGCCAGCAGCTTAGACCCCGGGTGGGGGGGAACTAGCGGGAACTACGAGCAGTACTTC. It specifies CASSLDPGWGGTSGNYEQYF.

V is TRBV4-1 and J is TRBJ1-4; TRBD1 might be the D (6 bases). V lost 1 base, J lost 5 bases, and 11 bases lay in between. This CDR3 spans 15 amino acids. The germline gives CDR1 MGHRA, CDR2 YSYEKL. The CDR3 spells CASSQGPGDNEKLFF. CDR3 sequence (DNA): TGCGCCAGCAGCCAAGGTCCAGGGGACAATGAAAAACTGTTTTTT.

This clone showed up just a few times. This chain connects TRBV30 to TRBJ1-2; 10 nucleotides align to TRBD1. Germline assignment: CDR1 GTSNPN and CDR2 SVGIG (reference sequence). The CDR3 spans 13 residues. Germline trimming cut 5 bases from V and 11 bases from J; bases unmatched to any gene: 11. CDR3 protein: CAWGEPGQGNYTF. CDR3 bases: TGTGCCTGGGGAGAACCGGGACAGGGGAATTACACCTTC.

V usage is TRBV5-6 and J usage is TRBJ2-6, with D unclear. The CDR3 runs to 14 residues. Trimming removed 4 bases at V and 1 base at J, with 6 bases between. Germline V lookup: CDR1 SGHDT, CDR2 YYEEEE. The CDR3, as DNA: TGTGCCAGCAGCCTCAGATCTGGGGCCAACGTCCTGACTTTC. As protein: CASSLRSGANVLTF.

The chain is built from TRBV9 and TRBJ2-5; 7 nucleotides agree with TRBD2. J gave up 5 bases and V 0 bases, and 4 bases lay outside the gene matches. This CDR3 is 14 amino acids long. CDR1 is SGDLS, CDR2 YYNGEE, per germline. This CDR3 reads CASSVGGSGETQYF. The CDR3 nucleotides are TGTGCCAGCAGCGTAGGCGGTAGCGGGGAGACCCAGTACTTC.

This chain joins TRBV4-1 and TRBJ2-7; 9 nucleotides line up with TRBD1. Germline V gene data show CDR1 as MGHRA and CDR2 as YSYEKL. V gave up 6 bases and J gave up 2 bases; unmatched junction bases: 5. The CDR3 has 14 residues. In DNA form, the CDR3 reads TGCGCCAGCAGTATGGGACAGGGAACCTACGAGCAGTACTTC. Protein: CASSMGQGTYEQYF.

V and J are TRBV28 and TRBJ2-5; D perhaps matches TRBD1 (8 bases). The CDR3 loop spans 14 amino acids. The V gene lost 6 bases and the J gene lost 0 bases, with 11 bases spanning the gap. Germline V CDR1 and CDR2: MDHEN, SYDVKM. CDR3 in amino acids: CASRQGGNQETQYF. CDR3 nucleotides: TGTGCCAGCAGACAGGGGGGGAACCAAGAGACCCAGTACTTC.

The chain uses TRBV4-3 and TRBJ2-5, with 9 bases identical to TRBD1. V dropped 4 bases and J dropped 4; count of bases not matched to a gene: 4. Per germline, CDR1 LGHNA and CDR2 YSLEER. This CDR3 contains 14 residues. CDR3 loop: CASSLGQGRETQYF. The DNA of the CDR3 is TGCGCCAGCAGCCTAGGACAGGGGAGAGAGACCCAGTACTTC.

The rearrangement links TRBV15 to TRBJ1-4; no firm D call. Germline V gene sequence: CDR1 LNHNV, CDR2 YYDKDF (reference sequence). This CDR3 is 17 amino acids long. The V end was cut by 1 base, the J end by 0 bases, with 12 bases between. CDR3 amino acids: CATSRAGSGATNEKLFF. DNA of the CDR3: TGTGCCACCAGCAGAGCCGGGTCGGGTGCAACTAATGAAAAACTGTTTTTT. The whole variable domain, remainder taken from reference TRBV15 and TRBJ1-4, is DAMVIQNPRYQVTQFGKPVTLSCSQTLNHNVMYWYQQKSSQAPKLLFHYYDKDFNNEADTPDNFQSRRPNTSFCFLDIRSPGLGDTAMYLCATSRAGSGATNEKLFFGSGTQLSVL.

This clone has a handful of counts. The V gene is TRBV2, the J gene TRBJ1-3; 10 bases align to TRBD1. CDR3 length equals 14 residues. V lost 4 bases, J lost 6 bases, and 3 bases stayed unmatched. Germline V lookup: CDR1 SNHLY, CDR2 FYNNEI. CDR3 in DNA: TGTGCCAGCAGTGTCGGGACAGGGGTAAACACCATATATTTT. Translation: CASSVGTGVNTIYF.

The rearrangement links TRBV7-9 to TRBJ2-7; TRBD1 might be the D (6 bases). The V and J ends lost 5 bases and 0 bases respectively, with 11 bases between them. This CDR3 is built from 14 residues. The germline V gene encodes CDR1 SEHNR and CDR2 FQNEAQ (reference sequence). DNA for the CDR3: TGTGCCAGCAGCCGGGACAAGCCCTCCTACGAGCAGTACTTC. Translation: CASSRDKPSYEQYF.

This chain's CDR3 is CATSSGTQGYHGYTF. DNA of the CDR3: TGTGCCACCAGCTCCGGGACACAGGGGTATCACGGCTACACCTTC. This rearrangement joins TRBV15 to TRBJ1-2, with TRBD1 identical over 7 bases. The CDR3 has 15 residues. Germline trimming cut 5 bases from V and 8 bases from J; bases unmatched to any gene: 14. Germline V gives CDR1 LNHNV, CDR2 YYDKDF (reference sequence).

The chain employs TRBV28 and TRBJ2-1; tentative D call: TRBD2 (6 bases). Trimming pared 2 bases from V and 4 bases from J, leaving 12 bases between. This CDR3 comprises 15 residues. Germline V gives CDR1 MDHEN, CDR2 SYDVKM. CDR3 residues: CASSLVADLYNEQFF. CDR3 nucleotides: TGTGCCAGCAGTTTAGTAGCGGACCTATACAATGAGCAGTTCTTC. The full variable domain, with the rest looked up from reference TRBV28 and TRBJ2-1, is DVKVTQSSRYLVKRTGEKVFLECVQDMDHENMFWYRQDPGLGLRLIYFSYDVKMKEKGDIPEGYSVSREKKERFSLILESASTNQTSMYLCASSLVADLYNEQFFGPGTRLTVL.

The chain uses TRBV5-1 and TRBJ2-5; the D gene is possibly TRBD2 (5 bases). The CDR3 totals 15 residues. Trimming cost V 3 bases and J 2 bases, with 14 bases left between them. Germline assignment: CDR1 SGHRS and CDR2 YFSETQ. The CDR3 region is CASSSLSPGQETQYF. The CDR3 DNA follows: TGCGCCAGCAGCTCTTTGTCCCCGGGACAAGAGACCCAGTACTTC. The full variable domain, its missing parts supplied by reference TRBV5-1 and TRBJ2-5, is KAGVTQTPRYLIKTRGQQVTLSCSPISGHRSVSWYQQTPGQGLQFLFEYFSETQRNKGNFPGRFSGRQFSNSRSEMNVSTLELGDSALYLCASSSLSPGQETQYFGPGTRLLVL.

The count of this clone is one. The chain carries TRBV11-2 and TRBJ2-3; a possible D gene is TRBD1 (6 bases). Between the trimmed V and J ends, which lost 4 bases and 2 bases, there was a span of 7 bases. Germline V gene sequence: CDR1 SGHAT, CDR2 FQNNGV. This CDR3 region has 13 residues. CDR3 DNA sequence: TGTGCCAGCAGCTGGGGGCCCACAGATACGCAGTATTTT. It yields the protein CASSWGPTDTQYF.

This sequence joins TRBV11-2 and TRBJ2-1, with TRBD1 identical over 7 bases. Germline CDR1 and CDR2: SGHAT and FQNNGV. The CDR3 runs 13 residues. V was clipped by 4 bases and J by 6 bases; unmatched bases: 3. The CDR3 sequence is CASSYTGVNEQFF. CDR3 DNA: TGTGCCAGCAGCTATACAGGGGTCAATGAGCAGTTCTTC.

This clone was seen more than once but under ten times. The CDR3 reads CASSWGQGHNEQFF. Here the CDR3 DNA reads TGTGCCAGCAGTTGGGGACAGGGACACAATGAGCAGTTCTTC. This chain connects TRBV6-2 or TRBV6-3 to TRBJ2-1; 9 nucleotides match TRBD1. V shed 4 bases, J shed 5 bases, and the junction held 3 bases outside the gene matches. This CDR3 has 14 amino acids. Germline V CDR1 and CDR2: MNHEY, SVGEGT.

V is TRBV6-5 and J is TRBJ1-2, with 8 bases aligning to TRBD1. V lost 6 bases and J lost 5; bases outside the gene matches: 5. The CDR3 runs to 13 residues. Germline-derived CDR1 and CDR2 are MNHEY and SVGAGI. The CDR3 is CASRTGEEYGYTF. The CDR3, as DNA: TGTGCCAGCAGGACAGGGGAGGAGTATGGCTACACCTTC.

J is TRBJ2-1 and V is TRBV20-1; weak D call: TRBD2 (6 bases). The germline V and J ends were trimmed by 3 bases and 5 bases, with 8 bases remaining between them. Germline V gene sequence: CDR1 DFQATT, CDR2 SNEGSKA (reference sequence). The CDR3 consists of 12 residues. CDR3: CSASRGNNEQFF. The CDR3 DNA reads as TGCAGTGCTAGTCGGGGGAACAATGAGCAGTTCTTC.

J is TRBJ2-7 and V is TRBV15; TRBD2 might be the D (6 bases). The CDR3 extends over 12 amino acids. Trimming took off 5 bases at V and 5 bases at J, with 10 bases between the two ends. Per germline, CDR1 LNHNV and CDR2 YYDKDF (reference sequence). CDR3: CATSWDSNEQYF. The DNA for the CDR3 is TGTGCCACCAGCTGGGACTCAAACGAGCAGTACTTC. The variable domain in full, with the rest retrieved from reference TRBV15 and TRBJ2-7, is DAMVIQNPRYQVTQFGKPVTLSCSQTLNHNVMYWYQQKSSQAPKLLFHYYDKDFNNEADTPDNFQSRRPNTSFCFLDIRSPGLGDTAMYLCATSWDSNEQYFGPGTRLTVT.

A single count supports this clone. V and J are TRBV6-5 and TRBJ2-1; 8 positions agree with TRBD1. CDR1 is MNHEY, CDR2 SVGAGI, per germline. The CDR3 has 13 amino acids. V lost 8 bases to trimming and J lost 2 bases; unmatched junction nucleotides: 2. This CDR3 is CASRTGPYNEQFF. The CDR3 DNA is TGTGCCAGCCGGACAGGGCCCTACAATGAGCAGTTCTTC.

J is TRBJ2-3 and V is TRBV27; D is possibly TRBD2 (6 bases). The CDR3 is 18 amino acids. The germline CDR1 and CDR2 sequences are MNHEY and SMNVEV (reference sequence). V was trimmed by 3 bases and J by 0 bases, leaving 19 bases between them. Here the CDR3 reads CASSFTGLFSTSTDTQYF. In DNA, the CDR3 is TGTGCCAGCAGTTTCACCGGACTATTTAGTACTAGCACAGATACGCAGTATTTT.

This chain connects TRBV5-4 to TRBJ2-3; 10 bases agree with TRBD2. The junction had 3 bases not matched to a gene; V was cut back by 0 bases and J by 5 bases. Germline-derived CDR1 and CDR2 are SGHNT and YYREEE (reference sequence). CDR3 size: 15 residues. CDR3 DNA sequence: TGTGCCAGCAGCTTGGGCAGCGGGAGGGGAGATACGCAGTATTTT. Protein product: CASSLGSGRGDTQYF.

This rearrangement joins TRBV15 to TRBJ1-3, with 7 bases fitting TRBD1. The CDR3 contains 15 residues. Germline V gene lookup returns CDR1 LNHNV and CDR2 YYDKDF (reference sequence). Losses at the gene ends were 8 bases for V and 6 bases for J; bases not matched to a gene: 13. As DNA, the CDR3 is TGTGCCACCTCCCCGGGGACAGACGATGTAAACACCATATATTTT. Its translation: CATSPGTDDVNTIYF.

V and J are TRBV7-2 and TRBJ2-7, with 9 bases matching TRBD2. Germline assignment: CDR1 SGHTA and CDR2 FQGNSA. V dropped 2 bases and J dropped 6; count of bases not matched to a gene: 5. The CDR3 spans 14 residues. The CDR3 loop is CASSLRREGREQYF. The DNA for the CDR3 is TGTGCCAGCAGCTTACGGCGGGAGGGCCGCGAGCAGTACTTC.

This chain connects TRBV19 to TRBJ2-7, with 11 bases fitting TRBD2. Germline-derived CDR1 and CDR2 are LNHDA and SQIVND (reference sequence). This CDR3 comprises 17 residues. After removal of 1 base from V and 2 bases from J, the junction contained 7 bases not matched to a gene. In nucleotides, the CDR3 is TGTGCCAGTAGTATAGGTCGGACTAGCGGGCCGACCTACGAGCAGTACTTC. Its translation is CASSIGRTSGPTYEQYF.

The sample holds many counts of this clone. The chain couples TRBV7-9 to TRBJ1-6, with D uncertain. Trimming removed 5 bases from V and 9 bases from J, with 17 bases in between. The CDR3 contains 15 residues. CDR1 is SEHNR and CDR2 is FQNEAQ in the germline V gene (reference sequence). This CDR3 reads CASSASRSLGSPLHF. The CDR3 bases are TGTGCCAGCAGCGCTTCGCGGTCCCTCGGTTCACCCCTCCACTTT.